This T cell receptor (beta chain) was identified during a study of control samples from healthy donors and cancer patients. Trimming cost V 2 bases and J 5 bases, with 8 bases left between them. Germline-derived CDR1 and CDR2 are GTSNPN and SVGIG (reference sequence). CDR3 length: 12 amino acids. Measured with immunoSEQ multiplex PCR; TCRdb has only the in-frame clones, and not every one. The sample includes 90,000 or so clones, roughly nine tenths of them seen just once. The origin of this receptor is a woman aged 45-65 years with colorectal cancer. This rearrangement joins TRBV30 to TRBJ2-3; possible D gene TRBD1, 6 bases. The sample was PBMCs. The CDR3 DNA is TGTGCCTGGAGTCCACAGGGAGATACGCAGTATTTT. Its protein is CAWSPQGDTQYF.